This T cell receptor beta chain was profiled in a study of T cell repertoires in cytomegalovirus infection. The wider study: Selected CMV epitopes included recently identified HLA-C-restricted ones as well as well-studied HLA-B-restricted ones. Study-level results: Public TCR beta family frequency separated CMV-and-HLA carriers, including in an independent cohort.

TCRdb reprocessed the reads via MiXCR and lists one record per CDR3 protein. The data show 570,000 or so distinct CDR3 sequences, with 40% seen just once and roughly 50% held by the top ten. Trimming pared 2 bases from V and 4 bases from J, leaving 9 bases between. The CDR3 totals 14 residues. CDR1 and CDR2 from the germline V gene are SGHTA and FQGNSA. Ten or more counts support this clonotype. Its antigen remains unknown. Specimen: cultured PBMCs, collected from culture after CMV antigen stimulation. The receptor was derived from a human donor in good health (CMV status not recorded). Some clones in this sample may be carry-over from other donors' samples. The chain combines TRBV7-2 with TRBJ1-5; D not certain. The CDR3 reads CASSLSYPNQPQHF. The CDR3 DNA is TGTGCCAGCAGCTTATCTTACCCAAATCAGCCCCAGCATTTT. The complete variable domain, with remaining parts taken from reference TRBV7-2 and TRBJ1-5, reads GAGVSQSPSNKVTEKGKDVELRCDPISGHTALYWYRQSLGQGLEFLIYFQGNSAPDKSGLPSDRFSAERTGGSVSTLTIQRTQQEDSAVYLCASSLSYPNQPQHFGDGTRLSIL.